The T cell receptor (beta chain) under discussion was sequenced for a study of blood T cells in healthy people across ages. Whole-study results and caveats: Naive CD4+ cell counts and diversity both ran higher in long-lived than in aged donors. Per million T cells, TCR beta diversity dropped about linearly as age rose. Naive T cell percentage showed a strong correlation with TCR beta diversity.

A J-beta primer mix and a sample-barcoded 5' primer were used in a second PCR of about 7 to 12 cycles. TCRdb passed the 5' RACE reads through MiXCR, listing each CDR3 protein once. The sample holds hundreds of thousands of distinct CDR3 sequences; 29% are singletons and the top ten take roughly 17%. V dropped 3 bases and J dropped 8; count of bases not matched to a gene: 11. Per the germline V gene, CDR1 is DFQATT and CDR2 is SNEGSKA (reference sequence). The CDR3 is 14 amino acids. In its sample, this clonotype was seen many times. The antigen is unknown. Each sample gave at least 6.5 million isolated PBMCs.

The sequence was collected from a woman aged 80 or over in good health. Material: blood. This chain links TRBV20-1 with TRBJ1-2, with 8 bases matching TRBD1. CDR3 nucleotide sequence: TGCAGTGCTAGTATGCCGGGACAGGCGGTCGGCTACACCTTC. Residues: CSASMPGQAVGYTF.